A single sample is the source of the 22 T cell receptor beta chains below, sequenced in a study of T cell responses to AZD1222 COVID-19 vaccine. TCRdb's table, derived via immunoSEQ multiplex PCR, lists solely in-frame clones and lacks some. The profile shows over 150,000 clones, approximately 94% of them singletons. Sequencing was performed on peripheral blood, taken 28 days after the second AZD1222 dose. The receptors come from an adult who received the AZD1222 COVID-19 vaccine.

V gene TRBV2 combines with J gene TRBJ2-1; no reliable D call. CDR3 length equals 14 residues. The germline V gene encodes CDR1 SNHLY and CDR2 FYNNEI. The ends were cut back, 3 bases at V and 9 bases at J, with 15 bases in the middle. The CDR3 reads CASSEGRKGGEQFF. The CDR3 DNA reads TGTGCCAGCAGTGAGGGCCGCAAAGGCGGTGAGCAGTTCTTC.

This chain uses TRBV19 with TRBJ1-2; maybe TRBD1 (6 bases). The CDR3 runs 15 residues. V shed 6 bases and J shed 1 base, with 15 bases lying between them. The germline CDR1 and CDR2 sequences are LNHDA and SQIVND (reference sequence). CDR3 loop: CASSNRDTNNYGYTF. The DNA for the CDR3 is TGTGCCAGTAGCAACCGGGACACAAATAACTATGGCTACACCTTC. The full variable domain, completed using reference TRBV19 and TRBJ1-2, is DGGITQSPKYLFRKEGQNVTLSCEQNLNHDAMYWYRQDPGQGLRLIYYSQIVNDFQKGDIAEGYSVSREKKESFPLTVTSAQKNPTAFYLCASSNRDTNNYGYTFGSGTRLTVV.

The chain couples TRBV3-1 (or the pseudogene TRBV3-2) to TRBJ2-1; 8 bases align to TRBD2. Germline assignment: CDR1 LGHDT and CDR2 YNNKEL (reference sequence). After removal of 4 bases from V and 8 bases from J, the junction contained 13 bases not matched to a gene. CDR3 length equals 16 residues. The CDR3 region has the DNA TGTGCCAGCAGCCGCCCATTTAGCGGGATTGACCATGAGCAGTTCTTC. The encoded protein is CASSRPFSGIDHEQFF.

The rearrangement uses TRBV20-1 and TRBJ2-1, with TRBD2 matching 10 bases. Unmatched junction bases numbered 9, after V lost 3 bases and J lost 4 bases. CDR3 size: 16 residues. Germline CDR1 DFQATT, CDR2 SNEGSKA (reference sequence). This chain's CDR3 is CSASNPPSGGYNEQFF. In nucleotides, the CDR3 is TGCAGTGCTAGTAATCCTCCTAGCGGGGGATACAATGAGCAGTTCTTC.

This clone was recorded only once. V gene TRBV7-9 combines with J gene TRBJ2-4; D may be TRBD2 (5 bases). Germline lookup yields CDR1 SEHNR and CDR2 FQNEAQ (reference sequence). The CDR3 extends over 14 amino acids. V shed 4 bases and J shed 8 bases, with 15 bases lying between them. CDR3 coding DNA: TGTGCCAGCAGCTATCTTGATGGGGAGCACATTCAGTACTTC. Its protein product is CASSYLDGEHIQYF. The variable domain in full, completed from reference TRBV7-9 and TRBJ2-4, reads DTGVSQNPRHKITKRGQNVTFRCDPISEHNRLYWYRQTLGQGPEFLTYFQNEAQLEKSRLLSDRFSAERPKGSFSTLEIQRTEQGDSAMYLCASSYLDGEHIQYFGAGTRLSVL.

CDR3 amino acids: CASSPPSFGETQYF. For the CDR3, the DNA is TGTGCCAGCTCACCACCGAGTTTTGGGGAGACCCAGTACTTC. The chain is built from TRBV18 and TRBJ2-5, with no clear D. V shed 0 bases and J shed 5 bases, with 10 bases lying between them. CDR1 and CDR2 (germline): KGHSH, LQKENI. This CDR3 is built from 14 residues.

This chain joins TRBV27 and TRBJ1-5; D is unclear. Deletions cut 4 bases from V and 6 bases from J, with 25 bases between. The CDR3 sequence is 18 residues long. Germline CDR1 and CDR2: MNHEY and SMNVEV (reference sequence). CDR3 in DNA: TGTGCCAGCAGTTCAATCTATTCGGGCCAAGAAAGGGCTCAGCCCCAGCATTTT. Residues: CASSSIYSGQERAQPQHF.

The chain employs TRBV5-1 and TRBJ2-5; a possible D gene is TRBD2 (5 bases). Germline V gene sequence: CDR1 SGHRS, CDR2 YFSETQ. This CDR3 has 13 residues. Trimming removed 2 bases at V and 3 bases at J, with 8 bases between. The DNA for the CDR3 is TGCGCCAGCAGCTTCAAGGGAGAAGAGACCCAGTACTTC. This gives the protein CASSFKGEETQYF.

This chain links TRBV6-2 or TRBV6-3 with TRBJ2-6; D not certain. CDR1 is MNHEY, CDR2 SVGEGT, per germline. CDR3 length: 13 amino acids. Trimming took 6 bases from V and 1 from J, leaving 4 bases between them. In DNA, the CDR3 is TGTGCCAGCAGCCTTTCTGGGGCCAACGTCCTGACTTTC. Residues: CASSLSGANVLTF.

This clone was found once. The genes are TRBV2 and TRBJ2-1; D remains unclear. Germline CDR1 SNHLY, CDR2 FYNNEI. V was pared by 6 bases and J by 7 bases, with 13 bases between. The CDR3 runs to 13 residues. CDR3 loop: CASRANLGNEQFF. The CDR3 bases are TGTGCCAGCAGGGCAAATCTAGGGAATGAGCAGTTCTTC.

This clone was recorded only once. Other DNA sequences from this sample encode an identical CDR3 as well. The V call is TRBV15, the J call TRBJ1-1, with a tentative D call TRBD1 (6 bases). CDR1 and CDR2 from the germline V gene are LNHNV and YYDKDF (reference sequence). V lost 0 bases and J 4 bases, leaving 9 bases between the germline ends. The CDR3 length is 14 residues. CDR3 nucleotide sequence: TGTGCCACCAGCAGAGATAGGGGGGGCACTGAAGCTTTCTTT. It yields the protein CATSRDRGGTEAFF.

This clone was seen just once. The same CDR3 also results from other DNA sequences found in this sample. V gene TRBV19 combines with J gene TRBJ2-7; D is ambiguous. Trimming stripped 2 bases from V and 2 bases from J, with 7 bases between. The length of the CDR3 is 13 residues. Per germline, CDR1 LNHDA and CDR2 SQIVND (reference sequence). The chain's CDR3 is CASSITAAYEQYF. DNA for the CDR3: TGTGCCAGTAGTATAACCGCGGCCTACGAGCAGTACTTC.

V is TRBV3-1 (or the pseudogene TRBV3-2) and J is TRBJ2-2, with D hard to call. Germline CDR1 is LGHDT and CDR2 is YNNKEL (reference sequence). V dropped 7 bases and J dropped 5 bases, with 5 bases sitting between them. The CDR3 is made up of 11 amino acids. This CDR3 is CASTVTGELFF. The DNA for the CDR3 is TGTGCCAGCACCGTAACCGGGGAGCTGTTTTTT.

The chain couples TRBV13 to TRBJ2-7; tentatively, D is TRBD1 or TRBD2 (5 bases each). This CDR3 contains 17 residues. CDR1 is PRHDT and CDR2 is FYEKMQ in the germline V gene (reference sequence). Deletions cut 1 base from V and 7 bases from J, with 23 bases between. For the CDR3, the DNA is TGTGCCAGCAGCTTAGAGCCGGGACGGATCCCGACGGGGGAGCAGTACTTC. Its translation is CASSLEPGRIPTGEQYF.

This clone was observed once. This chain links TRBV2 with TRBJ2-7; 15 nucleotides agree with TRBD2. Trimming cost V 1 base and J 6 bases; bases outside gene matches: 4. Germline V gene lookup returns CDR1 SNHLY and CDR2 FYNNEI. The CDR3 loop spans 16 amino acids. The CDR3 loop is CASSEGTSGGESEQYF. In DNA form, the CDR3 reads TGTGCCAGCAGTGAAGGGACTAGCGGGGGGGAGTCCGAGCAGTACTTC.

This chain links TRBV5-4 with TRBJ1-1; no firm D call. The germline V gene has CDR1 SGHNT and CDR2 YYREEE (reference sequence). V dropped 0 bases and J dropped 1 base, with 7 bases sitting between them. The CDR3 contains 14 residues. CDR3 in amino acids: CASSLAVGNTEAFF. CDR3 bases: TGTGCCAGCAGCTTGGCCGTTGGGAACACTGAAGCTTTCTTT. Variable domain in full (rest from reference TRBV5-4 and TRBJ1-1): ETGVTQSPTHLIKTRGQQVTLRCSSQSGHNTVSWYQQALGQGPQFIFQYYREEENGRGNFPPRFSGLQFPNYSSELNVNALELDDSALYLCASSLAVGNTEAFFGQGTRLTVV.

The V call is TRBV5-1, the J call TRBJ2-7; the match to TRBD1 covers 10 bases. V gave up 4 bases and J gave up 4 bases; unmatched junction bases: 11. Germline-derived CDR1 and CDR2 are SGHRS and YFSETQ. The CDR3 contains 16 residues. The CDR3 DNA reads TGCGCCAGCAGCCCTCAGTCGGGACAGGGGATGTACGAGCAGTACTTC. It encodes CASSPQSGQGMYEQYF. Using reference TRBV5-1 and TRBJ2-7 for the parts outside the CDR3, the full variable domain is KAGVTQTPRYLIKTRGQQVTLSCSPISGHRSVSWYQQTPGQGLQFLFEYFSETQRNKGNFPGRFSGRQFSNSRSEMNVSTLELGDSALYLCASSPQSGQGMYEQYFGPGTRLTVT.

V and J are TRBV19 and TRBJ1-2, with D unclear. V lost 6 bases to trimming and J lost 6 bases, with 11 bases between them. This CDR3 comprises 12 residues. Germline V gives CDR1 LNHDA, CDR2 SQIVND (reference sequence). CDR3 coding DNA: TGTGCCAGTAGGGCTCAGTCGCATGGCTACACCTTC. It is translated as CASRAQSHGYTF.

This chain connects TRBV9 to TRBJ2-2, with a tentative D call TRBD2 (6 bases). CDR1 SGDLS and CDR2 YYNGEE come from the germline V gene. This CDR3 comprises 11 residues. Trimming took 7 bases from V and 5 from J, leaving 6 bases between them. This CDR3 reads CASGGTGELFF. Written as DNA, the CDR3 is TGTGCCAGCGGAGGGACCGGGGAGCTGTTTTTT.

This sequence joins TRBV6-5 and TRBJ1-4; a possible D gene is TRBD1 (5 bases). The CDR3 length is 14 residues. Germline CDR1 reads MNHEY; CDR2 reads SVGAGI. The germline V and J ends were trimmed by 4 bases and 3 bases, with 9 bases remaining between them. CDR3 protein: CASSFQGSNEKLFF. The CDR3, as DNA: TGTGCCAGCAGTTTCCAGGGCTCTAATGAAAAACTGTTTTTT.

V gene TRBV6-5 combines with J gene TRBJ1-2; no reliable D call. The CDR3 covers 11 residues. Per the germline V gene, CDR1 is MNHEY and CDR2 is SVGAGI. The V end lost 8 bases, the J end lost 4 bases, and 8 bases lay between the germline ends. The CDR3 DNA is TGTGCCAGCCGGCAGACCTATGGCTACACCTTC. Encoded protein: CASRQTYGYTF.

The CDR3 nucleotides are TGTGCCACCGGAAAAATTCAGTATAGGAACACCGGGGAGCTGTTTTTT. Translated, it gives CATGKIQYRNTGELFF. The genes are TRBV27 and TRBJ2-2, with D unclear. The V gene's germline CDR1 is MNHEY and CDR2 SMNVEV (reference sequence). V gave up 10 bases and J gave up 1 base, with 19 bases separating them. This CDR3 spans 16 amino acids.